This T cell receptor beta chain was captured in a study of vaccination effects on CD4 cells after COVID-19. Across the whole study: There were two convalescent patients who gave samples 16 days and one week before vaccination.

Comment on this clone: The antigen is unknown.

V shed 0 bases and J 2 bases; nucleotides not matched to a gene: 16. From germline, CDR1 is GTSNPN and CDR2 SVGIG (reference sequence). The CDR3 consists of 22 residues. Sequencing was performed with immunoSEQ multiplex PCR; in TCRdb, only in-frame clones are kept and a portion is missing. The table has about 19,000 clones, roughly four fifths seen once; the top ten hold 16%. Ahead of sequencing, the ViraFEST assay grew antigen-specific CD4+ T cells using viral peptide pools. CD4+ T cell isolation took place after approximately 11 days of culture. It was between March and December 2020 that the person had a SARS-CoV-2 infection confirmed by PCR.

The specimen was CD4+ T cells from PBMCs cultured with SARS-CoV-2 spike peptides, collected before COVID-19 vaccination. The chain carries TRBV30 and TRBJ2-1; 16 nucleotides line up with TRBD2. The source of this sequence is a human donor who had a prior SARS-CoV-2 infection. CDR3 in DNA: TGTGCCTGGAGTGTACCTATGGGACTAGCGGGGGGGACTGGAAAGGCCTACAATGAGCAGTTCTTC. Translation gives CAWSVPMGLAGGTGKAYNEQFF.